Listed below are T cell receptor beta chains from one sample, sequenced in a study of glioma-infiltrating T cells after dendritic cell vaccination. The table came from immunoSEQ multiplex PCR; TCRdb's copy has only in-frame clones and leaves some out. The sample has 100,000 to 120,000 clones, around 90% seen once. The material was blood, obtained after dendritic cell vaccination. Source of these receptors: a human donor with glioblastoma. Both conserved end residues are part of each CDR3. Fields, in order: J gene, clone size, V gene, D gene, CDR3 protein, CDR3 DNA. D genes are given only for firm matches. Expanded clones are given a class, and other clones once, few, many or no size at all.

TRBJ1-2 | NA | TRBV10-3 | TRBD1 | CATRPPGGDGYTF | TGTGCCACCCGACCCCCAGGGGGCGATGGCTACACCTTC
TRBJ2-2 | NA | TRBV28 | NA | CATSREQGTGELFF | TGTGCCACCAGTCGGGAGCAGGGCACCGGGGAGCTGTTTTTT
TRBJ1-2 | NA | TRBV9 | TRBD1 | CASSVGTGSHYGYTF | TGTGCCAGCAGCGTAGGGACAGGGTCGCACTATGGCTACACCTTC
TRBJ2-1 | once | TRBV4-1 | NA | CASSQVARYNEQFF | TGCGCCAGCAGCCAAGTAGCTAGGTACAATGAGCAGTTCTTC
TRBJ1-1 | NA | TRBV5-1 | NA | CASSLGTPEAFF | TGCGCCAGCAGCTTGGGGACACCCGAAGCTTTCTTT
TRBJ1-1 | NA | TRBV19 | NA | CASRSTGTEAFF | TGTGCCAGTAGGTCAACTGGCACTGAAGCTTTCTTT
TRBJ1-4 | NA | TRBV6-5 | NA | CAGRDRPNEKLFF | TGTGCCGGCAGAGACAGGCCTAATGAAAAACTGTTTTTT
TRBJ2-3 | NA | TRBV5-1 | NA | CASSLVAGSTDTQYF | TGCGCCAGCAGCTTGGTTGCGGGGTCCACAGATACGCAGTATTTT
TRBJ1-4 | NA | TRBV6-1 | TRBD1 | CASSEQTGLANEKLFF | TGTGCCAGCAGTGAGCAGACAGGGCTTGCTAATGAAAAACTGTTTTTT
TRBJ1-1 | NA | TRBV9 | NA | CASSVYPGTHTEAFF | TGTGCCAGCAGCGTATACCCCGGGACTCACACTGAAGCTTTCTTT
TRBJ1-2 | NA | TRBV28 | NA | CASKDSPYGYTF | TGTGCCAGCAAGGACAGCCCCTATGGCTACACCTTC
TRBJ1-6 | NA | TRBV27 | NA | CASSLGPLSYNSPLHF | TGTGCCAGCAGTTTGGGGCCGCTCTCCTATAATTCACCCCTCCACTTT
TRBJ1-2 | NA | TRBV19 | NA | CASSTNGGGRYGYTF | TGTGCCAGTAGTACTAACGGGGGGGGACGATATGGCTACACCTTC
TRBJ2-2 | NA | TRBV6-5 | TRBD2 | CASSLAGGQSGELFF | TGTGCCAGCAGTTTAGCGGGGGGGCAATCCGGGGAGCTGTTTTTT